These 29 T cell receptor beta chains were sequenced from one sample in a study of T cell responses to AZD1222 COVID-19 vaccine. The data were produced by immunoSEQ multiplex PCR, yet TCRdb's version contains in-frame clones alone and is incomplete. The repertoire holds about 64,000 clones, with 75% to 95% as singletons. The sequencing here drew on peripheral blood, taken 28 days after the second dose of the MenACWY control vaccine. These receptors were obtained from an adult who received the MenACWY meningococcal vaccine as a control.

The V gene is TRBV6-9, the J gene TRBJ2-7; 7 nucleotides agree with TRBD2. V shed 3 bases and J 4 bases; nucleotides not matched to a gene: 9. This CDR3 has 15 residues. The V gene's germline CDR1 is MNHGY and CDR2 SVAAGI. CDR3 amino acids: CASSYRKREGYEQYF. The CDR3 DNA reads TGTGCCAGCAGTTACCGCAAGCGGGAAGGTTACGAGCAGTACTTC.

The chain links TRBV4-1 to TRBJ1-5; no clear D. The germline CDR1 and CDR2 sequences are MGHRA and YSYEKL. V was cut by 0 bases and J by 6 bases, with 9 bases left in between. This CDR3 spans 14 amino acids. The CDR3 here is CASSQEGSSQPQHF. DNA for the CDR3: TGCGCCAGCAGCCAAGAGGGATCAAGTCAGCCCCAGCATTTT.

The sample holds one count of this clone. Distinct nucleotide sequences in the sample also encode this CDR3. V and J are TRBV3-1 (or the pseudogene TRBV3-2) and TRBJ2-6, with D hard to call. V shed 1 base and J shed 0 bases, with 4 bases lying between them. Looked up from germline, CDR1 is LGHDT and CDR2 is YNNKEL (reference sequence). This CDR3 contains 15 residues. This chain's CDR3 is CASSQAGSGANVLTF. CDR3 in DNA: TGTGCCAGCAGCCAAGCTGGCTCTGGGGCCAACGTCCTGACTTTC.

V is TRBV6-4 and J is TRBJ2-1; 11 bases line up with TRBD2. V was clipped by 6 bases and J by 3 bases; unmatched bases: 7. CDR3 size: 16 residues. Germline V CDR1 and CDR2: MRHNA, SNTAGT. CDR3 amino acids: CASRPFGTSGYNEQFF. The CDR3 DNA reads TGTGCCAGCAGACCCTTTGGGACTAGCGGCTACAATGAGCAGTTCTTC.

The chain carries TRBV6-6 and TRBJ1-6, with no clear D. The CDR3 contains 12 residues. Germline CDR1 and CDR2: MNHNY and SVGAGI (reference sequence). V shed 6 bases and J shed 5 bases, with 5 bases lying between them. The CDR3 DNA sequence: TGTGCCAGCAGCGGGGATAATTCACCCCTCCACTTT. As protein: CASSGDNSPLHF.

This clone is deemed medium-sized. The rearrangement links TRBV19 to TRBJ1-3, with no clear D. CDR3 length: 12 amino acids. V was clipped by 3 bases and J by 4 bases, with 4 bases between them. Germline CDR1 LNHDA, CDR2 SQIVND (reference sequence). The CDR3 reads CASSMDGNTIYF. CDR3 nucleotides: TGTGCCAGTAGTATGGACGGAAACACCATATATTTT.

The V call is TRBV18, the J call TRBJ2-6, with TRBD1 as a possible D gene (6 bases). With 3 bases removed from V and 2 bases from J, the gap between germline ends came to 11 bases. This CDR3 spans 16 amino acids. Germline-derived CDR1 and CDR2 are KGHSH and LQKENI. Here the CDR3 reads CASSPRGSAGANVLTF. CDR3 bases: TGTGCCAGCTCACCCAGGGGCTCAGCTGGGGCCAACGTCCTGACTTTC.

The chain has TRBV5-1 and TRBJ1-2; 7 nucleotides match TRBD1. J lost 4 bases, V lost 4 bases, and 7 bases had no gene match. CDR1 is SGHRS and CDR2 is YFSETQ in the germline V gene. The CDR3 sequence is 14 residues long. The CDR3 sequence is CASSAGGTAYGYTF. The CDR3 DNA follows: TGCGCCAGCAGCGCGGGCGGGACAGCCTATGGCTACACCTTC.

The V gene is TRBV7-3, the J gene TRBJ2-1; 8 nucleotides line up with TRBD1. Unmatched junction bases numbered 12, after V lost 5 bases and J lost 12 bases. CDR1 is SGHTA and CDR2 is FQGTGA in the germline V gene. This CDR3 is 14 amino acids long. The CDR3 is CASSPESIGTGQFF. The CDR3 DNA is TGTGCCAGCAGCCCCGAATCTATCGGGACAGGGCAGTTCTTC. The whole variable domain, filled in from reference TRBV7-3 and TRBJ2-1, reads GAGVSQTPSNKVTEKGKYVELRCDPISGHTALYWYRQSLGQGPEFLIYFQGTGAADDSGLPNDRFFAVRPEGSVSTLKIQRTERGDSAVYLCASSPESIGTGQFFGPGTRLTVL.

This chain links TRBV7-9 with TRBJ2-7; possibly TRBD1 for D (6 bases). The V gene's germline CDR1 is SEHNR and CDR2 FQNEAQ (reference sequence). The CDR3 runs to 14 residues. The germline V and J ends were trimmed by 2 bases and 7 bases, with 15 bases remaining between them. In nucleotides, the CDR3 is TGTGCCAGCAGCTTAAGCAGGGGCCCTGGGGAGCAGTACTTC. It encodes CASSLSRGPGEQYF. The full variable domain, rest sourced from reference TRBV7-9 and TRBJ2-7, is DTGVSQNPRHKITKRGQNVTFRCDPISEHNRLYWYRQTLGQGPEFLTYFQNEAQLEKSRLLSDRFSAERPKGSFSTLEIQRTEQGDSAMYLCASSLSRGPGEQYFGPGTRLTVT.

V gene TRBV15 combines with J gene TRBJ2-2; D ambiguous. The CDR3 runs to 15 residues. Trimming pared 0 bases from V and 4 bases from J, leaving 9 bases between. Germline CDR1 and CDR2: LNHNV and YYDKDF (reference sequence). CDR3 bases: TGTGCCACCAGCAGAGACCAAAGCGTCACCGGGGAGCTGTTTTTT. Its protein product is CATSRDQSVTGELFF.

The CDR3 loop is CASQGAGGYTF. The CDR3 DNA reads TGTGCCAGCCAGGGCGCCGGTGGCTACACCTTC. The rearrangement links TRBV6-5 to TRBJ1-2; possibly TRBD1 for D (5 bases). Trimming took off 8 bases at V and 7 bases at J, with 11 bases between the two ends. The germline V gene encodes CDR1 MNHEY and CDR2 SVGAGI. The CDR3 covers 11 residues.

The chain joins TRBV28 to TRBJ2-5, with TRBD2 identical over 12 bases. Unmatched junction bases numbered 3, after V lost 3 bases and J lost 4 bases. The CDR3 consists of 15 residues. Per the germline V gene, CDR1 is MDHEN and CDR2 is SYDVKM. The CDR3 is CASSFLAGGRETQYF. The CDR3 DNA is TGTGCCAGCAGTTTTCTAGCGGGAGGGCGAGAGACCCAGTACTTC. The variable domain in full, with the rest retrieved from reference TRBV28 and TRBJ2-5, is DVKVTQSSRYLVKRTGEKVFLECVQDMDHENMFWYRQDPGLGLRLIYFSYDVKMKEKGDIPEGYSVSREKKERFSLILESASTNQTSMYLCASSFLAGGRETQYFGPGTRLLVL.

The CDR3 region has the DNA TGCGCCAGCAGCTTGCAGGGGGATACGCAGTATTTT. It yields the protein CASSLQGDTQYF. The rearrangement uses TRBV5-1 and TRBJ2-3; possible D gene TRBD1, 6 bases. The CDR3 totals 12 residues. Germline values: CDR1 SGHRS, CDR2 YFSETQ. Trimming cost V 1 base and J 6 bases, with 6 bases left between them.

The chain links TRBV11-1 to TRBJ2-2, with D hard to call. Germline CDR1 SGHAT, CDR2 FQDESV (reference sequence). With 3 bases removed from V and 3 bases from J, the gap between germline ends came to 2 bases. This CDR3 contains 12 residues. This CDR3 is CASSFDTGELFF. CDR3 sequence (DNA): TGTGCCAGCAGCTTCGACACCGGGGAGCTGTTTTTT.

This chain connects TRBV9 to TRBJ1-5; weak D call: TRBD1 (6 bases). V shed 0 bases and J shed 0 bases, with 13 bases lying between them. The CDR3 has 17 residues. CDR1 and CDR2 from the germline V gene are SGDLS and YYNGEE. CDR3 region: CASSVGPGADSNQPQHF. The CDR3 DNA follows: TGTGCCAGCAGCGTAGGTCCAGGGGCGGATAGCAATCAGCCCCAGCATTTT. Full variable domain (rest looked up from reference TRBV9 and TRBJ1-5): DSGVTQTPKHLITATGQRVTLRCSPRSGDLSVYWYQQSLDQGLQFLIQYYNGEERAKGNILERFSAQQFPDLHSELNLSSLELGDSALYFCASSVGPGADSNQPQHFGDGTRLSIL.

The chain combines TRBV2 with TRBJ2-7, with TRBD1 identical over 7 bases. CDR1 and CDR2 (germline): SNHLY, FYNNEI. There are 15 residues in the CDR3. With V trimmed by 3 bases and J by 0 bases, 5 bases remained unmatched. CDR3 sequence reads: CASSDPQGFSYEQYF. The CDR3 bases are TGTGCCAGCAGTGATCCACAGGGGTTCTCCTACGAGCAGTACTTC. Filled out from reference TRBV2 and TRBJ2-7, the complete variable domain reads EPEVTQTPSHQVTQMGQEVILRCVPISNHLYFYWYRQILGQKVEFLVSFYNNEISEKSEIFDDQFSVERPDGSNFTLKIRSTKLEDSAMYFCASSDPQGFSYEQYFGPGTRLTVT.

The chain carries TRBV24-1 and TRBJ2-7, with 15 bases lining up with TRBD2. V shed 4 bases, J shed 7 bases, and the junction held 4 bases outside the gene matches. The CDR3 runs 15 residues. Per germline, CDR1 KGHDR and CDR2 SFDVKD. The CDR3: CATSEGTSGGREQYF. The CDR3 DNA is TGTGCCACCAGTGAGGGGACTAGCGGGGGGCGAGAGCAGTACTTC.

The chain joins TRBV2 to TRBJ2-6; no definite D call. The V end was cut by 11 bases, the J end by 3 bases, with 11 bases between. Germline CDR1 is SNHLY and CDR2 is FYNNEI. The CDR3 covers 13 residues. CDR3 in DNA: TGTGCCGGTACTTCGGGTGGGGCCAACGTCCTGACTTTC. Its translation is CAGTSGGANVLTF.

This chain connects TRBV28 to TRBJ2-7; TRBD1 matches 9 bases. The CDR3 is 15 amino acids. CDR1 and CDR2 from the germline V gene are MDHEN and SYDVKM. Trimming cost V 6 bases and J 4 bases; bases outside gene matches: 10. The CDR3 region is CASSLPGQGIYEQYF. CDR3 nucleotides: TGTGCCAGCAGCCTACCGGGACAGGGTATTTACGAGCAGTACTTC. The entire variable domain, with the rest obtained from reference TRBV28 and TRBJ2-7, is as follows: DVKVTQSSRYLVKRTGEKVFLECVQDMDHENMFWYRQDPGLGLRLIYFSYDVKMKEKGDIPEGYSVSREKKERFSLILESASTNQTSMYLCASSLPGQGIYEQYFGPGTRLTVT.

The genes are TRBV29-1 and TRBJ1-1, with TRBD1 matching over 7 bases. Germline V gives CDR1 SQVTM, CDR2 ANQGSEA. This CDR3 comprises 13 residues. The V gene end was trimmed by 8 bases and the J gene end by 5 bases; junction bases not matched to a gene: 11. The CDR3 DNA is TGCAGCTTTTCAAACAGGGGAGCAACTGAAGCTTTCTTT. Translating gives CSFSNRGATEAFF.

CDR3 coding DNA: TGTGCCAGCAGGCTCGACAGGGGGCCGGATCAGCCCCAGCATTTT. Translating gives CASRLDRGPDQPQHF. The genes are TRBV7-8 and TRBJ1-5; 10 positions agree with TRBD1. The CDR3 has 15 residues. Germline V lookup: CDR1 SGHVS, CDR2 FQNEAQ. V lost 6 bases, J lost 5 bases, and 7 bases stayed unmatched.

The CDR3 is CAWSVLGDRRYF. The CDR3, as DNA: TGTGCCTGGAGTGTATTGGGGGACAGGCGGTATTTT. The V and J genes are TRBV30 and TRBJ1-3, with 8 positions matching TRBD1. Germline trimming cut 0 bases from V and 16 bases from J; bases unmatched to any gene: 8. The CDR3 is 12 amino acids. CDR1 is GTSNPN and CDR2 is SVGIG in the germline V gene (reference sequence). Full variable domain (remainder filled in from reference TRBV30 and TRBJ1-3): SQTIHQWPATLVQPVGSPLSLECTVEGTSNPNLYWYRQAAGRGLQLLFYSVGIGQISSEVPQNLSASRPQDRQFILSSKKLLLSDSGFYLCAWSVLGDRRYFGEGSWLTVV.

The gene calls are TRBV4-2 and TRBJ1-6, with TRBD1 identical over 7 bases. The V and J ends lost 0 bases and 1 base, in that order; junction bases with no gene match: 3. The CDR3 sequence is 17 residues long. Looked up from germline, CDR1 is LGHNA and CDR2 is YNFKEQ. CDR3 nucleotides: TGTGCCAGCAGCCAAGATCCAGGGGGATCCTATAATTCACCCCTCCACTTT. Its protein product is CASSQDPGGSYNSPLHF.

The chain uses TRBV25-1 and TRBJ2-3, with D possibly TRBD1 on 6 matching bases. Trimming removed 8 bases from V and 1 base from J, with 16 bases in between. Germline loops: CDR1 MGHDK, CDR2 SYGVNS. CDR3 length: 15 amino acids. The CDR3 here is CASSTGFMGTDTQYF. The CDR3 nucleotides are TGTGCCAGCTCCACAGGGTTCATGGGCACAGATACGCAGTATTTT. Based on the CDR3 plus reference TRBV25-1 and TRBJ2-3, the full variable domain is EADIYQTPRYLVIGTGKKITLECSQTMGHDKMYWYQQDPGMELHLIHYSYGVNSTEKGDLSSESTVSRIRTEHFPLTLESARPSHTSQYLCASSTGFMGTDTQYFGPGTRLTVL.

The chain employs TRBV6-5 and TRBJ2-7; TRBD1 or TRBD2 may be the D gene (6 bases each). Trimming took off 4 bases at V and 3 bases at J, with 13 bases between the two ends. Per the germline V gene, CDR1 is MNHEY and CDR2 is SVGAGI. This CDR3 is built from 14 residues. Here the CDR3 DNA reads TGTGCCAGCAGTTTATTCAGGGGAGGCTACGAGCAGTACTTC. Translated, it gives CASSLFRGGYEQYF.

The rearrangement uses TRBV5-1 and TRBJ1-4; unclear D gene. V was trimmed by 0 bases and J by 5 bases, leaving 8 bases between them. This CDR3 has 14 residues. Germline CDR1 reads SGHRS; CDR2 reads YFSETQ. The CDR3 nucleotides are TGCGCCAGCAGCTTGGGGCAGACAAATGAAAAACTGTTTTTT. Encoded protein: CASSLGQTNEKLFF. The variable domain in full, completed from reference TRBV5-1 and TRBJ1-4, reads KAGVTQTPRYLIKTRGQQVTLSCSPISGHRSVSWYQQTPGQGLQFLFEYFSETQRNKGNFPGRFSGRQFSNSRSEMNVSTLELGDSALYLCASSLGQTNEKLFFGSGTQLSVL.

The rearrangement links TRBV12-3 or TRBV12-4 to TRBJ1-2; no firm D call. The CDR3 is 12 amino acids. Trimming left V 3 bases short and J 8 bases short, with 10 bases between. CDR3 sequence (DNA): TGTGCCAGCAGTTTCGGAAGTACGGGCTACACCTTC. Amino acids: CASSFGSTGYTF.

In DNA form, the CDR3 reads TGCGCCAGCAGCTTGGCCCAGGGGGACGGCACTGAAGCTTTCTTT. Residues: CASSLAQGDGTEAFF. The rearrangement uses TRBV5-1 and TRBJ1-1; 7 nucleotides align to TRBD1. Germline V gene lookup returns CDR1 SGHRS and CDR2 YFSETQ. This CDR3 comprises 15 residues. Losses at the gene ends were 0 bases for V and 4 bases for J; bases not matched to a gene: 6.